These 17 T cell receptor beta chains were sequenced from one sample in a study of shared clonotypes between healthy human individuals. Sequencing was performed with immunoSEQ multiplex PCR; in TCRdb, only in-frame clones are kept and a portion is missing. The sample includes fewer than 600,000 clones, roughly 79% of them seen just once. The sample consisted of PBMCs. These receptors were taken from a woman between 40 and 55 years old in good health. Some clones in this sample may be carry-over from other donors' samples.

In its sample, this clone was seen a few times. The J gene is TRBJ1-2, the V gene TRBV5-4, with D unresolved. Trimming cost V 3 bases and J 1 base, with 13 bases left between them. The germline V gene encodes CDR1 SGHNT and CDR2 YYREEE (reference sequence). This CDR3 spans 15 amino acids. CDR3 in amino acids: CASSSEEDFNYGYTF. CDR3 nucleotides: TGTGCCAGCAGCTCTGAGGAGGATTTTAACTATGGCTACACCTTC.

Of note for this clone: Other DNA sequences in the same sample also yield this CDR3. The chain employs TRBV18 and TRBJ2-2, with D maybe TRBD2 (6 bases). The CDR3 sequence is 14 residues long. V lost 0 bases and J 7 bases, leaving 9 bases between the germline ends. Germline V CDR1 and CDR2: KGHSH, LQKENI. The CDR3 here is CASSPPRDSGELFF. The CDR3, as DNA: TGTGCCAGCTCACCACCGCGGGATAGCGGGGAGCTGTTTTTT.

The rearrangement uses TRBV7-8 and TRBJ2-7, with 9 nucleotides matching TRBD2. This CDR3 comprises 14 residues. After removal of 5 bases from V and 3 bases from J, the junction contained 5 bases not matched to a gene. CDR1 SGHVS and CDR2 FQNEAQ come from the germline V gene. The CDR3 DNA sequence: TGTGCCAGCAGCCAATCAGCGGGAGGCTACGAGCAGTACTTC. The encoded protein is CASSQSAGGYEQYF.

The J gene is TRBJ2-1, the V gene TRBV2; D possibly corresponds to TRBD1 (6 bases). Trimming shortened V by 7 bases and J by 9 bases, and 16 bases separated the two germline ends. The CDR3 runs 13 residues. CDR1 and CDR2 from the germline V gene are SNHLY and FYNNEI. This CDR3 reads CASIEDSGGEQFF. The CDR3 DNA is TGTGCCAGCATTGAGGACAGTGGTGGTGAGCAGTTCTTC.

This chain joins TRBV28 and TRBJ2-7; D not resolved. Deletions cut 10 bases from V and 2 bases from J, with 21 bases between. The CDR3 sequence is 15 residues long. CDR1 is MDHEN and CDR2 is SYDVKM in the germline V gene. The CDR3 DNA reads as TGTGCCACCGGTCTGGGCTCAATGAGTCCCTACGAGCAGTACTTC. As protein: CATGLGSMSPYEQYF.

This clone showed up just once. The chain combines TRBV4-3 with TRBJ2-1; a possible D gene is TRBD2 (6 bases). Germline V gives CDR1 LGHNA, CDR2 YSLEER. The ends were cut back, 3 bases at V and 0 bases at J, with 9 bases in the middle. This CDR3 comprises 15 residues. CDR3 amino acids: CASSQGSGSYNEQFF. The CDR3 DNA sequence: TGCGCCAGCAGCCAGGGTAGCGGCTCCTACAATGAGCAGTTCTTC.

This clone was observed many times. The CDR3: CASSDSPDTDTQYF. CDR3 coding DNA: TGTGCCAGCAGTGACTCCCCGGACACAGATACGCAGTATTTT. The V call is TRBV6-4, the J call TRBJ2-3; no definite D call. The CDR3 sequence is 14 residues long. The V and J ends lost 0 bases and 2 bases respectively, with 6 bases between them. In germline, CDR1 is MRHNA, CDR2 SNTAGT.

In its sample, this clone was seen a few times. The chain employs TRBV5-1 and TRBJ1-1, with D possibly matching TRBD1 (6 bases). Between the trimmed V and J ends, which lost 7 bases and 3 bases, there was a span of 13 bases. CDR1 is SGHRS, CDR2 YFSETQ, per germline. The CDR3 is 13 residues long. The DNA for the CDR3 is TGCGCCAGCTCTGCGGCAGGGGACACTGAAGCTTTCTTT. It codes for CASSAAGDTEAFF.

The chain employs TRBV30 and TRBJ1-5, with a tentative D call TRBD1 (5 bases). Germline V gene sequence: CDR1 GTSNPN, CDR2 SVGIG (reference sequence). The V end was cut by 2 bases, the J end by 6 bases, with 17 bases between. The CDR3 is made up of 15 amino acids. DNA of the CDR3: TGTGCCTGGAGTCACCGGGACCCCGGGCGTCAGCCCCAGCATTTT. Protein product: CAWSHRDPGRQPQHF.

The chain employs TRBV14 and TRBJ2-7; 8 nucleotides align to TRBD2. V shed 2 bases and J 0 bases; nucleotides not matched to a gene: 12. Germline CDR1 is SGHDN and CDR2 is FVKESK. The CDR3 sequence is 18 residues long. CDR3 sequence: CASSQSPSGFPSSYEQYF. In nucleotides, the CDR3 is TGTGCCAGCAGCCAAAGCCCTAGCGGGTTCCCGAGCTCCTACGAGCAGTACTTC.

The chain couples TRBV15 to TRBJ1-4, with D possibly being TRBD1 (6 bases). V gave up 0 bases and J gave up 7 bases, with 12 bases separating them. There are 15 residues in the CDR3. Germline V lookup: CDR1 LNHNV, CDR2 YYDKDF (reference sequence). CDR3 region: CATSRDSGGSEKLFF. In DNA, the CDR3 is TGTGCCACCAGCAGAGATTCGGGGGGCTCTGAAAAACTGTTTTTT.

This clone has a single count. V and J are TRBV30 and TRBJ2-4; D remains ambiguous. CDR1 is GTSNPN, CDR2 SVGIG, per germline (reference sequence). V lost 2 bases and J 0 bases, leaving 14 bases between the germline ends. There are 16 residues in the CDR3. CDR3 protein: CAWSRLGDLAKNIQYF. The CDR3 bases are TGTGCCTGGAGTAGGCTAGGTGATCTAGCCAAAAACATTCAGTACTTC.

The chain has TRBV19 and TRBJ2-7, with TRBD2 matching over 7 bases. J gave up 0 bases and V 9 bases, and 11 bases lay outside the gene matches. CDR1 and CDR2 from the germline V gene are LNHDA and SQIVND (reference sequence). The CDR3 loop spans 15 amino acids. For the CDR3, the DNA is TGTGCCAGCACCCATGGGGGGGGAAGCTCCTACGAGCAGTACTTC. Protein sequence: CASTHGGGSSYEQYF.

This clone was counted a single time. This chain links TRBV13 with TRBJ1-1; perhaps TRBD1 as D (6 bases). In germline, CDR1 is PRHDT, CDR2 FYEKMQ (reference sequence). The V end lost 7 bases, the J end lost 6 bases, and 18 bases lay between the germline ends. The CDR3 length is 14 residues. CDR3 protein: CASILGGSSAEAFF. The CDR3 bases are TGTGCCAGCATCCTGGGGGGCAGCTCCGCTGAAGCTTTCTTT.

As regards this clone: A clone one base away is much larger, so this may be a read error. This chain links TRBV28 with TRBJ1-4; D unclear. Trimming removed 3 bases from V and 5 bases from J, with 13 bases in between. CDR1 and CDR2 (germline): MDHEN, SYDVKM. The CDR3 length is 15 residues. The chain's CDR3 is CASSFGRYGNEKLFF. CDR3 DNA sequence: TGTGCCAGCAGTTTTGGAAGATACGGCAATGAAAAACTGTTTTTT.

As concerns this clone: This sample includes further DNA sequences coding for the same CDR3. The chain couples TRBV30 to TRBJ1-2; D unresolved. Deletions cut 5 bases from V and 6 bases from J, with 7 bases between. The CDR3 runs 10 residues. CDR1 is GTSNPN, CDR2 SVGIG, per germline (reference sequence). The CDR3 DNA follows: TGTGCCTGGGGTAGGCATGGCTACACCTTC. Protein sequence: CAWGRHGYTF.

The chain links TRBV19 to TRBJ2-7, with 7 bases that match TRBD1. The ends lost 7 bases at V and 4 bases at J; junction bases unmatched: 7. CDR1 LNHDA and CDR2 SQIVND come from the germline V gene (reference sequence). The CDR3 extends over 13 amino acids. The CDR3 sequence: CASNAGRGYEQYF. The CDR3, as DNA: TGTGCCAGTAATGCCGGCAGGGGGTACGAGCAGTACTTC.